The 16 T cell receptor beta chains reported below all come from one sample, sequenced in a study of T cell repertoires in cytomegalovirus infection. TCRdb recomputed calls from the reads with MiXCR, one row per CDR3 protein. The data show about 260,000 distinct CDR3 sequences, roughly 13% seen once. Sequencing used PBMCs. These receptors were collected from a human donor in good health (CMV status not recorded). Some clones in this sample may be carry-over from other donors' samples.

This sequence joins TRBV5-1 and TRBJ1-6; D is possibly TRBD1 (5 bases). V lost 0 bases to trimming and J lost 0 bases, with 10 bases between them. Per the germline V gene, CDR1 is SGHRS and CDR2 is YFSETQ. The CDR3 sequence is 17 residues long. The CDR3 region has the DNA TGCGCCAGCAGCTTGGACAGGATTAGCTCCTATAATTCACCCCTCCACTTT. Residues: CASSLDRISSYNSPLHF.

The chain couples TRBV9 to TRBJ2-1, with 9 bases fitting TRBD2. Germline V gives CDR1 SGDLS, CDR2 YYNGEE. CDR3 length equals 15 residues. J was trimmed by 10 bases and V by 0 bases; bases with no gene match: 8. CDR3 in DNA: TGTGCCAGCAGCGTAGCTATAGCGGGGGCAGGAGAGCAGTTCTTC. Its translation: CASSVAIAGAGEQFF.

Ten or more counts support this clonotype. This chain links TRBV7-9 with TRBJ1-3; possibly TRBD1 for D (5 bases). Per germline, CDR1 SEHNR and CDR2 FQNEAQ (reference sequence). The V end lost 5 bases, the J end lost 2 bases, and 10 bases lay between the germline ends. The CDR3 loop spans 14 amino acids. CDR3 protein: CASSAGTPGNTIYF. The CDR3, as DNA: TGTGCCAGCAGCGCCGGGACCCCTGGAAACACCATATATTTT.

This clonotype has at least ten counts. The chain is built from TRBV12-3 or TRBV12-4 and TRBJ1-1; unclear D gene. The CDR3 sequence is 14 residues long. V lost 5 bases and J 1 base, leaving 11 bases between the germline ends. The CDR3 is CASSGIQANTEAFF. CDR3 sequence (DNA): TGTGCCAGCAGTGGAATCCAGGCGAACACTGAAGCTTTCTTT.

This clonotype was seen ten or more times. J is TRBJ2-5 and V is TRBV12-3 or TRBV12-4; tentatively, D is TRBD2 (6 bases). V lost 3 bases to trimming and J lost 5 bases, with 13 bases between them. This CDR3 has 14 residues. CDR3 DNA: TGTGCCAGCAGTTTGGCGGGGTTTCTTGAGACCCAGTACTTC. Protein sequence: CASSLAGFLETQYF.

This clonotype appeared many times. This rearrangement joins TRBV19 to TRBJ1-5; no firm D call. Per the germline V gene, CDR1 is LNHDA and CDR2 is SQIVND (reference sequence). V shed 7 bases and J shed 3 bases, with 10 bases lying between them. The CDR3 is 13 residues long. The CDR3 protein is CASNGRYNQPQHF. The CDR3, as DNA: TGTGCCAGTAACGGCCGCTACAATCAGCCCCAGCATTTT.

This clonotype has only a few counts. The chain carries TRBV4-1 and TRBJ2-5; possibly TRBD1 or TRBD2 for D (5 bases each). V lost 0 bases and J 14 bases, leaving 16 bases between the germline ends. The CDR3 sequence is 13 residues long. Germline CDR1 is MGHRA and CDR2 is YSYEKL. This CDR3 is CASSQERKGDLYF. The CDR3 nucleotides read TGCGCCAGCAGCCAAGAGAGAAAAGGGGACCTATACTTC.

This clonotype was seen only a few times. The chain uses TRBV14 and TRBJ2-2, with D possibly TRBD1 on 6 matching bases. V was clipped by 2 bases and J by 0 bases, with 13 bases between them. Germline values: CDR1 SGHDN, CDR2 FVKESK. This CDR3 contains 17 residues. CDR3 residues: CASSQLGATANTGELFF. CDR3 DNA: TGTGCCAGCAGCCAACTGGGGGCGACAGCGAACACCGGGGAGCTGTTTTTT.

This clonotype was counted many times. This sequence joins TRBV7-3 and TRBJ2-3; D gene unclear. Germline loops: CDR1 SGHTA, CDR2 FQGTGA. CDR3 length: 18 amino acids. V dropped 4 bases and J dropped 3 bases, with 23 bases sitting between them. As DNA, the CDR3 is TGTGCCAGCAGCTCCACGCCCCCCGGCACTCTGGGTACAGATACGCAGTATTTT. This translates into CASSSTPPGTLGTDTQYF.

Many counts were recorded for this clonotype. This chain uses TRBV12-3 or TRBV12-4 with TRBJ1-2; D is unresolved. This CDR3 is built from 15 residues. The V end lost 3 bases, the J end lost 4 bases, and 15 bases lay between the germline ends. The CDR3 region has the DNA TGTGCCAGCAGTTTTTCGACCGCTAACCCCTATGGCTACACCTTC. It translates to CASSFSTANPYGYTF.

About this clonotype itself: One junction end does not reproduce the germline sequence, and a read error may be involved. The chain recombines TRBV4-1 with TRBJ1-2; a weak D match, TRBD1 (5 bases). CDR1 is MGHRA, CDR2 YSYEKL, per germline. This CDR3 spans 16 amino acids. CDR3 sequence: CASSKDTRQSDYGYTF. In nucleotides, the CDR3 is TGCGCCAGCAGCAAAGACACGAGACAGAGTGACTATGGCTACACCTTC.

This clonotype was counted many times. This sequence joins TRBV12-3 or TRBV12-4 and TRBJ1-2, with TRBD1 matching over 7 bases. The V gene end was trimmed by 4 bases and the J gene end by 5 bases; junction bases not matched to a gene: 10. The CDR3 is 15 residues long. DNA of the CDR3: TGTGCCAGCAGTTACCATGTAACAGGGGAGTATGGCTACACCTTC. Amino acids: CASSYHVTGEYGYTF.

This clonotype was recorded many times. The chain has TRBV4-2 and TRBJ1-2; D is unclear. The CDR3 is made up of 16 amino acids. The V gene's germline CDR1 is LGHNA and CDR2 YNFKEQ. V was cut by 0 bases and J by 7 bases, with 18 bases left in between. In DNA, the CDR3 is TGTGCCAGCAGCCAAGACCCGGCCGCCTCCCCGGGTGGCTACACCTTC. Residues: CASSQDPAASPGGYTF.

The rearrangement links TRBV2 to TRBJ2-2; no firm D call. The length of the CDR3 is 14 residues. V was pared by 8 bases and J by 2 bases, with 12 bases between. Germline CDR1 is SNHLY and CDR2 is FYNNEI. For the CDR3, the DNA is TGTGCCAGCCTCTACGAGAGTAACACCGGGGAGCTGTTTTTT. Amino acids: CASLYESNTGELFF.

The chain links TRBV29-1 to TRBJ2-3, with D unresolved. Germline CDR1 SQVTM, CDR2 ANQGSEA. The CDR3 is made up of 15 amino acids. V shed 5 bases and J shed 1 base, with 16 bases lying between them. In nucleotides, the CDR3 is TGCAGCGTTCCCGCCCCCCATCCTGGCACAGATACGCAGTATTTT. Its translation: CSVPAPHPGTDTQYF.

This clonotype showed up many times. DNA of the CDR3: TGTGCCAGCAGCTTTTTAGTCCGACCCGCAGATACGCAGTATTTT. Protein sequence: CASSFLVRPADTQYF. The chain has TRBV7-2 and TRBJ2-3; D ambiguous. CDR1 and CDR2 from the germline V gene are SGHTA and FQGNSA. The CDR3 runs 15 residues. V was clipped by 3 bases and J by 4 bases, with 14 bases between them.